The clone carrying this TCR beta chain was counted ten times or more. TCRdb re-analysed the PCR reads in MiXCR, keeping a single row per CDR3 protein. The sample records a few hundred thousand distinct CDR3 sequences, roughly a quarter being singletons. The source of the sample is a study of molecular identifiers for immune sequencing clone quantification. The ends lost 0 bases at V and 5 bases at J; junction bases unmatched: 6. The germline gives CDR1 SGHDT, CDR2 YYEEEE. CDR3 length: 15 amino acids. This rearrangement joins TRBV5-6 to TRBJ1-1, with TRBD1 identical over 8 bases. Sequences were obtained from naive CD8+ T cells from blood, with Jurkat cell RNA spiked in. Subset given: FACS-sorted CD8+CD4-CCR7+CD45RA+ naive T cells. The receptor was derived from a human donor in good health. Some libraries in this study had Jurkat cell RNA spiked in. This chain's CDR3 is CASSLDVTGGTEAFF. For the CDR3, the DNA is TGTGCCAGCAGCTTGGACGTTACAGGGGGAACTGAAGCTTTCTTT.